The TCR beta chain described here comes from a study of molecular identifiers for immune sequencing clone quantification. Study-level points and caveats: One cell's worth of spiked Jurkat TCR RNA was reportedly detectable among roughly 1 million naive cells.

One entry per CDR3 protein results from TCRdb running MiXCR on the PCR reads. The repertoire holds hundreds of thousands of distinct CDR3 sequences, with roughly a quarter as singletons. In the case of this clonotype: The antigen remains unidentified.

The TCR sequence derives from a human donor in good health. Some libraries in this study had Jurkat cell RNA spiked in. Sequenced sample: naive CD8+ T cells from blood, with Jurkat cell RNA spiked in. The subset here: FACS-sorted CD8+CD4-CCR7+CD45RA+ naive T cells.

CDR3 sequence: CSARVPGKNEQFF. CDR3 nucleotide sequence: TGCAGTGCTAGAGTCCCAGGGAAGAATGAGCAGTTCTTC. V and J are TRBV20-1 and TRBJ2-1; D possibly corresponds to TRBD1 (5 bases). The V and J ends lost 1 base and 7 bases respectively, with 11 bases between them. Germline CDR1 is DFQATT and CDR2 is SNEGSKA (reference sequence). This CDR3 contains 13 residues.